The 5 T cell receptor beta chains in this list originate from one sample, sequenced in a study of PD-1 blockade in classical Hodgkin lymphoma. The time point is: cycle 4 day 1 (C4D1), after less than 7 weeks of nivolumab. Each patient relapsed following autologous stem cell transplantation, and prior brentuximab vedotin exposure differed. The table came from immunoSEQ multiplex PCR; TCRdb's copy has only in-frame clones and leaves some out. The sample includes more than 20,000 clones, more than 70% of them seen just once. The specimen was peripheral blood mononuclear cells (PBMCs), collected before the fourth cycle of nivolumab. These TCRs come from a human donor with classical Hodgkin lymphoma.

This clone was counted between two and nine times. The rearrangement uses TRBV7-9 and TRBJ2-7, with a possible D match to TRBD1 (7 bases). This CDR3 is 15 amino acids long. V lost 3 bases, J lost 6 bases, and 18 bases lay in between. Germline V lookup: CDR1 SEHNR, CDR2 FQNEAQ (reference sequence). CDR3 sequence reads: CASSFSGPQGGEQYF. DNA for the CDR3: TGTGCCAGCAGCTTCTCTGGACCCCAGGGGGGCGAGCAGTACTTC.

This clone was detected a few times. This chain uses TRBV28 with TRBJ1-1; D is unresolved. Per the germline V gene, CDR1 is MDHEN and CDR2 is SYDVKM. V gave up 1 base and J gave up 0 bases, with 0 bases separating them. CDR3 length: 12 residues. Here the CDR3 reads CASSLLNTEAFF. The CDR3 DNA is TGTGCCAGCAGTTTATTGAACACTGAAGCTTTCTTT.

V gene TRBV19 combines with J gene TRBJ2-7, with TRBD1 matching 7 bases. Germline V gives CDR1 LNHDA, CDR2 SQIVND (reference sequence). V was pared by 6 bases and J by 2 bases, with 7 bases of the junction left unmatched. This CDR3 contains 14 residues. CDR3 sequence (DNA): TGTGCCAGTAGCTCCGGGACAGACCCCTACGAGCAGTACTTC. As protein: CASSSGTDPYEQYF.

The V and J genes are TRBV5-1 and TRBJ2-1; a weak D match, TRBD1 (6 bases). The CDR3 sequence is 15 residues long. V was cut by 1 base and J by 2 bases, with 10 bases left in between. The germline gives CDR1 SGHRS, CDR2 YFSETQ. CDR3 DNA sequence: TGCGCCAGCAGCTTGTTAGGACAGACCTACAATGAGCAGTTCTTC. This gives the protein CASSLLGQTYNEQFF.

This chain uses TRBV15 with TRBJ1-5; maybe TRBD1 (5 bases). Trimming left V 4 bases short and J 6 bases short, with 19 bases between. The CDR3 spans 16 residues. CDR1 is LNHNV, CDR2 YYDKDF, per germline (reference sequence). Here the CDR3 reads CATSKQVRSVGQPQHF. The CDR3 DNA reads as TGTGCCACCAGCAAACAGGTCAGGTCGGTGGGTCAGCCCCAGCATTTT.